The T cell receptor (beta chain) under discussion was sequenced for a study of cytomegalovirus exposure and HLA in healthy donors. Unmatched junction bases numbered 9, after V lost 4 bases and J lost 6 bases. The CDR3 spans 15 residues. Germline V lookup: CDR1 MGHDK, CDR2 SYGVNS. PCR involved 60 Vbeta and 13 Jbeta primers. The method was immunoSEQ multiplex PCR; TCRdb's version includes in-frame clones alone and lacks a portion of them. The sample lists some 150,000 clones, 76% seen once, with about 2% in the top ten. The sequence derives from a female donor in good health and CMV-seropositive. The sample taken for sequencing was PBMCs. The V call is TRBV25-1, the J call TRBJ1-1; the match to TRBD1 covers 9 bases. This chain's CDR3 is CASSVLGQGTPEAFF. DNA of the CDR3: TGTGCCAGCAGTGTCCTCGGACAGGGGACCCCTGAAGCTTTCTTT.